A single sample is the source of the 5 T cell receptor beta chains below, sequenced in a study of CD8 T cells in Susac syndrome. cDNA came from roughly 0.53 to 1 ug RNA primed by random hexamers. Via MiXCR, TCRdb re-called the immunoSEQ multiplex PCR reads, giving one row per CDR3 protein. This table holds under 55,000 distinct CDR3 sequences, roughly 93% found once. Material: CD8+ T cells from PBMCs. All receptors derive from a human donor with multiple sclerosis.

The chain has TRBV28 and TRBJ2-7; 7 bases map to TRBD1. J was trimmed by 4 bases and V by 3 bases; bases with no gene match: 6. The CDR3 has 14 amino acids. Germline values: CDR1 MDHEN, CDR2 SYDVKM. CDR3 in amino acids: CASSFRDRLYEQYF. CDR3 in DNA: TGTGCCAGCAGTTTCCGGGACAGACTGTACGAGCAGTACTTC. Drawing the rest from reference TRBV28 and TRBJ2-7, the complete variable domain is DVKVTQSSRYLVKRTGEKVFLECVQDMDHENMFWYRQDPGLGLRLIYFSYDVKMKEKGDIPEGYSVSREKKERFSLILESASTNQTSMYLCASSFRDRLYEQYFGPGTRLTVT.

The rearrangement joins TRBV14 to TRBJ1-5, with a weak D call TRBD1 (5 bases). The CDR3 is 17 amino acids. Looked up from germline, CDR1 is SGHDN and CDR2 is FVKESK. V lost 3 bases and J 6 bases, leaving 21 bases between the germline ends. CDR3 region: CASSQTEDTTTGQPQHF. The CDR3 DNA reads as TGTGCCAGCAGCCAGACGGAGGACACCACCACGGGTCAGCCCCAGCATTTT.

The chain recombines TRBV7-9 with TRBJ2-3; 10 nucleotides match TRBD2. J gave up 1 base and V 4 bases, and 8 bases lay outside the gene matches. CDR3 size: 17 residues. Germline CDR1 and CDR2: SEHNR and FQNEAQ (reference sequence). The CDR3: CASSSYFTSGGTDTQYF. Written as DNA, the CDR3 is TGTGCCAGCAGCTCTTATTTTACTAGCGGGGGCACAGATACGCAGTATTTT.

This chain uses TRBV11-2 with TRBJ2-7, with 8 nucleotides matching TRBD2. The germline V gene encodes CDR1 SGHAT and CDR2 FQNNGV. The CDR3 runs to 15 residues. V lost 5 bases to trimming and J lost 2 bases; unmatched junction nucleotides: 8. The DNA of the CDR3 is TGTGCCAGCAGCCCCGGGGGGGGATATACCTACGAGCAGTACTTC. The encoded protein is CASSPGGGYTYEQYF.

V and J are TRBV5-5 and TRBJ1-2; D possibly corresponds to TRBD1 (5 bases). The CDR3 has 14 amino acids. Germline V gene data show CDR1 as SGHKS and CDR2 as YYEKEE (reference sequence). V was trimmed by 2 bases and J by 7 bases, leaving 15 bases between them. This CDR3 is CASSFEGHSGGYTF. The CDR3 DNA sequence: TGTGCCAGCAGCTTTGAGGGGCATTCCGGTGGCTACACCTTC.